In this sample, the clone carrying this T cell receptor beta chain turned up once. The sample belongs to a study of T cell changes during pregnancy in multiple sclerosis. Deletions cut 5 bases from V and 4 bases from J, with 10 bases between. The CDR3 extends over 13 amino acids. Germline CDR1 reads SGHVS; CDR2 reads FQNEAQ. Sequenced by immunoSEQ multiplex PCR; TCRdb stores in-frame clones only, minus some. The sample has 90,000 to 150,000 clones; about 93% are singletons. The sequence was obtained from a female donor with multiple sclerosis, enrolled in a pregnancy study. The V and J genes are TRBV7-8 and TRBJ2-3, with D possibly being TRBD1 (6 bases). Sample: peripheral blood, taken before pregnancy. This CDR3 is CASSQQGSDTQYF. The CDR3 DNA follows: TGTGCCAGCAGCCAACAGGGTTCAGATACGCAGTATTTT.